These 17 T cell receptor beta chains share one sample of origin, sequenced in a study of lymphopenia after photon versus proton radiotherapy. Data came from immunoSEQ multiplex PCR; TCRdb stores just in-frame clones and leaves some out. The data hold about 60,000 clones, with approximately 84% observed a single time. Sequenced material: peripheral blood, taken from a patient treated with proton-based radiotherapy. These receptors all stem from a man aged 55 to 70 with pancreatic cancer.

A few counts support this clone. The chain couples TRBV27 to TRBJ1-1, with unresolved D. V gave up 5 bases and J gave up 5 bases, with 12 bases separating them. This CDR3 has 13 amino acids. Germline V gene lookup returns CDR1 MNHEY and CDR2 SMNVEV (reference sequence). Here the CDR3 DNA reads TGTGCCAGCAGTCCACGTATCCGAACTGAAGCTTTCTTT. Protein: CASSPRIRTEAFF.

The V call is TRBV6-5, the J call TRBJ2-3; D assignment may be TRBD1 or TRBD2 (5 bases each). Trimming cost V 2 bases and J 1 base, with 7 bases left between them. Germline values: CDR1 MNHEY, CDR2 SVGAGI. CDR3 size: 14 residues. CDR3 in amino acids: CASSYRDGTDTQYF. The CDR3 DNA sequence: TGTGCCAGCAGTTACCGGGACGGCACAGATACGCAGTATTTT.

The chain links TRBV19 to TRBJ1-2; perhaps TRBD1 as D (5 bases). The CDR3 covers 15 residues. Germline V lookup: CDR1 LNHDA, CDR2 SQIVND (reference sequence). Trimming took off 0 bases at V and 2 bases at J, with 10 bases between the two ends. The CDR3 region is CASSIEDRQNYGYTF. CDR3 nucleotides: TGTGCCAGTAGTATAGAAGACAGACAAAACTATGGCTACACCTTC.

To note about this clone: The sample contains more than one DNA sequence encoding this CDR3. This chain connects TRBV14 to TRBJ1-1; D may be TRBD1 (5 bases). The CDR3 sequence is 13 residues long. Trimming pared 5 bases from V and 1 base from J, leaving 8 bases between. In germline, CDR1 is SGHDN, CDR2 FVKESK. CDR3: CASSVGGNTEAFF. CDR3 in DNA: TGTGCCAGCAGCGTTGGGGGGAACACTGAAGCTTTCTTT.

The V gene is TRBV28, the J gene TRBJ2-7; the D gene could be TRBD1 or TRBD2 (5 bases each). The CDR3 runs to 16 residues. Trimming shortened V by 5 bases and J by 5 bases, and 22 bases separated the two germline ends. Germline CDR1 is MDHEN and CDR2 is SYDVKM. CDR3 bases: TGTGCCAGCAGTCCCCCCTGGGGGAAGATACGCAACGAGCAGTACTTC. Translating gives CASSPPWGKIRNEQYF.

With respect to this clone: At one boundary the junction diverges from the germline segment, which might be a read error. V usage is TRBV7-3 and J usage is TRBJ2-3; 7 bases agree with TRBD1. The CDR3 extends over 15 amino acids. Germline CDR1 SGHTA, CDR2 FQGTGA. The CDR3 spells CASSLTGVLRDTQYF. In DNA, the CDR3 is TGTGCCAGCAGCCTAACAGGGGTCCTACGGGATACGCAGTATTTT.

V and J are TRBV20-1 and TRBJ1-1, with D unresolved. Germline CDR1 reads DFQATT; CDR2 reads SNEGSKA (reference sequence). CDR3 length: 11 residues. The V end lost 5 bases, the J end lost 5 bases, and 9 bases lay between the germline ends. The DNA of the CDR3 is TGCAGTGCTTTCGTGATTACTGAAGCTTTCTTT. It encodes CSAFVITEAFF.

The J gene is TRBJ1-4, the V gene TRBV11-3; possibly TRBD1 for D (6 bases). The germline V and J ends were trimmed by 5 bases and 0 bases, with 22 bases remaining between them. CDR3 length: 19 amino acids. The V gene's germline CDR1 is SGHNT and CDR2 YENEEA. CDR3 bases: TGTGCCAGCAGCCACCATATCACAGGGACTTCCGCAACTAATGAAAAACTGTTTTTT. This sequence encodes CASSHHITGTSATNEKLFF.

J is TRBJ2-1 and V is TRBV13, with 8 bases lining up with TRBD1. V was pared by 0 bases and J by 7 bases, with 5 bases of the junction left unmatched. Germline CDR1 PRHDT, CDR2 FYEKMQ (reference sequence). This CDR3 has 15 residues. The CDR3 DNA sequence: TGTGCCAGCAGCTTAGGCGGGACAGGTCGAAATGAGCAGTTCTTC. It codes for CASSLGGTGRNEQFF.

This clone was detected only a few times. V is TRBV5-6 and J is TRBJ2-2; TRBD1 agrees at 12 bases. CDR1 and CDR2 from the germline V gene are SGHDT and YYEEEE. V shed 4 bases, J shed 3 bases, and the junction held 7 bases outside the gene matches. This CDR3 has 17 amino acids. CDR3 coding DNA: TGTGCCAGCAGCCGGGACAGGGGGCTTACGGACACCGGGGAGCTGTTTTTT. Its translation: CASSRDRGLTDTGELFF.

V gene TRBV28 combines with J gene TRBJ2-7; D assignment may be TRBD1 or TRBD2 (6 bases each). Germline CDR1 reads MDHEN; CDR2 reads SYDVKM. Trimming removed 3 bases at V and 5 bases at J, with 17 bases between. The CDR3 has 15 residues. CDR3 in amino acids: CASSFSPGATDEQYF. CDR3 bases: TGTGCCAGCAGTTTTTCTCCGGGGGCAACGGACGAGCAGTACTTC.

This clone was picked up a small number of times. V and J are TRBV27 and TRBJ1-5; a possible D gene is TRBD1 (6 bases). The CDR3 is made up of 16 amino acids. Germline values: CDR1 MNHEY, CDR2 SMNVEV (reference sequence). V was trimmed by 6 bases and J by 3 bases, leaving 18 bases between them. CDR3 in DNA: TGTGCCAGCAGCTCCGACCCGACAGGTATCAATCAGCCCCAGCATTTT. Protein: CASSSDPTGINQPQHF.

This clone appeared a few times. The J gene is TRBJ1-5, the V gene TRBV29-1, with TRBD1 identical over 7 bases. Germline V gene sequence: CDR1 SQVTM, CDR2 ANQGSEA. The J segment lost 11 bases and the V segment lost 6 bases, leaving 7 bases of the junction unmatched. The CDR3 runs 11 residues. CDR3 loop: CSVDRASSQHF. The CDR3 bases are TGCAGCGTCGACAGGGCCTCGTCCCAGCATTTT.

The gene calls are TRBV19 and TRBJ2-5; no reliable D call. Germline V CDR1 and CDR2: LNHDA, SQIVND (reference sequence). CDR3 length equals 12 residues. V was pared by 3 bases and J by 6 bases, with 8 bases between. This CDR3 is CASSMRFQTQYF. The DNA for the CDR3 is TGTGCCAGTAGTATGAGGTTTCAGACCCAGTACTTC.

The V call is TRBV11-3, the J call TRBJ2-7, with D possibly TRBD2 on 5 matching bases. In germline, CDR1 is SGHNT, CDR2 YENEEA. Between the trimmed V and J ends, which lost 5 bases and 2 bases, there was a span of 22 bases. The CDR3 covers 17 residues. CDR3 sequence: CASSPLVSGGRTYEQYF. CDR3 bases: TGTGCCAGCAGCCCCCTCGTAAGTGGCGGGCGTACCTACGAGCAGTACTTC. Complete variable domain (other parts from reference TRBV11-3 and TRBJ2-7): EAGVVQSPRYKIIEKKQPVAFWCNPISGHNTLYWYLQNLGQGPELLIRYENEEAVDDSQLPKDRFSAERLKGVDSTLKIQPAELGDSAVYLCASSPLVSGGRTYEQYFGPGTRLTVT.

This clone was seen more than once but under ten times. The chain is built from TRBV29-1 and TRBJ2-1, with D unclear. From germline, CDR1 is SQVTM and CDR2 ANQGSEA. V was pared by 4 bases and J by 7 bases, with 14 bases between. The CDR3 covers 13 residues. The CDR3 region has the DNA TGCAGCGTTGTTTCCCCCATGAGGAATGAGCAGTTCTTC. Protein sequence: CSVVSPMRNEQFF.

This chain uses TRBV4-3 with TRBJ1-2; D not certain. The CDR3 is 14 residues long. V lost 0 bases and J lost 3, with 8 bases in between. Per the germline V gene, CDR1 is LGHNA and CDR2 is YSLEER. CDR3 sequence reads: CASSQEGLDYGYTF. DNA of the CDR3: TGCGCCAGCAGCCAAGAGGGCCTGGACTATGGCTACACCTTC.